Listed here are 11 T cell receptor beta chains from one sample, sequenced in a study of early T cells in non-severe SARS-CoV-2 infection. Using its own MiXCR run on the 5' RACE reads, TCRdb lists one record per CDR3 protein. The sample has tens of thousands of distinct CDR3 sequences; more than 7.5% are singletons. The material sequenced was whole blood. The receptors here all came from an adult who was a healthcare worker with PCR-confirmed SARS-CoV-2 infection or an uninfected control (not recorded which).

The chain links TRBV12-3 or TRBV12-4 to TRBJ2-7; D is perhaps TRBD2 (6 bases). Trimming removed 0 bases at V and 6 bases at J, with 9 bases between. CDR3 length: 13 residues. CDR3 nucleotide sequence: TGTGCCAGCAGTTTAGCGCGGGGTTCCGAGCAGTACTTC. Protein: CASSLARGSEQYF.

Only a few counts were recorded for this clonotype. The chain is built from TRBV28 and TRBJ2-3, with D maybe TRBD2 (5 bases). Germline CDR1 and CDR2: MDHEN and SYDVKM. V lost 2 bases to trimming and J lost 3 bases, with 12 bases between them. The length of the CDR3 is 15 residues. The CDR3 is CASSLPEGLTDTQYF. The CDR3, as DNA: TGTGCCAGCAGTTTACCTGAGGGCTTGACAGATACGCAGTATTTT.

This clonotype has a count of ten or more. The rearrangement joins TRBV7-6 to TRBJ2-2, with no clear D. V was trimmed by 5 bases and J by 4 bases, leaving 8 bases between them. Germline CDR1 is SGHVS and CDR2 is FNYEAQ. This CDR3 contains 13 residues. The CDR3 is CASSAFRTGELFF. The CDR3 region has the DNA TGTGCCAGCAGCGCCTTTCGCACCGGGGAGCTGTTTTTT.

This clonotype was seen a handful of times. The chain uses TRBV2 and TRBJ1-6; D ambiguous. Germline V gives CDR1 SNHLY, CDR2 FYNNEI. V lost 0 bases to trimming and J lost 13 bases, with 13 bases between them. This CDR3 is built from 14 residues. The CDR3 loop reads CASSEAFVNTPLHF. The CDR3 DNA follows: TGTGCCAGCAGTGAAGCGTTTGTAAACACTCCCCTCCACTTT.

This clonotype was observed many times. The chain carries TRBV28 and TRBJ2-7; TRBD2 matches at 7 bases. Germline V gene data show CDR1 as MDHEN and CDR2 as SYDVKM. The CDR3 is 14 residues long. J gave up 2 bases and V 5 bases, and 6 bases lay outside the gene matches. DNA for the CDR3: TGTGCCAGCAGTACTCCCCGGGGGGCCTACGAGCAGTACTTC. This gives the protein CASSTPRGAYEQYF.

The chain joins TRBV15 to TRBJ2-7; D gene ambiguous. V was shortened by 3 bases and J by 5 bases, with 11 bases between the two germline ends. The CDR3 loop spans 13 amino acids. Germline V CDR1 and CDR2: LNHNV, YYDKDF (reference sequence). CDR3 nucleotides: TGTGCCACCAGCAGGTTTCCTCCCGACGAGCAGTACTTC. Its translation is CATSRFPPDEQYF. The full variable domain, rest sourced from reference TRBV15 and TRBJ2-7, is DAMVIQNPRYQVTQFGKPVTLSCSQTLNHNVMYWYQQKSSQAPKLLFHYYDKDFNNEADTPDNFQSRRPNTSFCFLDIRSPGLGDTAMYLCATSRFPPDEQYFGPGTRLTVT.

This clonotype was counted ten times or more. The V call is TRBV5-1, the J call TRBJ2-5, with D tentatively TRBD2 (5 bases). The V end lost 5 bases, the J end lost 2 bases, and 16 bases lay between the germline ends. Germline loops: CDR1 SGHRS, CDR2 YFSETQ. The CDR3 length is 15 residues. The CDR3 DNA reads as TGCGCCAGCAGTGAACGGGAAGACCCTCAAGAGACCCAGTACTTC. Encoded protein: CASSEREDPQETQYF. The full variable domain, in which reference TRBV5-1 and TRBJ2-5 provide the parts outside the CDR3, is KAGVTQTPRYLIKTRGQQVTLSCSPISGHRSVSWYQQTPGQGLQFLFEYFSETQRNKGNFPGRFSGRQFSNSRSEMNVSTLELGDSALYLCASSEREDPQETQYFGPGTRLLVL.

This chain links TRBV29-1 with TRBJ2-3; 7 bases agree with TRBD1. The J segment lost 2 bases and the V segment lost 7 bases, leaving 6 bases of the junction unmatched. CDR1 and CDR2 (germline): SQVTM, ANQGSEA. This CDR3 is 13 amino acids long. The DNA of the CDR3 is TGCAGCGCCTCGACAGGGCCCACAGATACGCAGTATTTT. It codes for CSASTGPTDTQYF.

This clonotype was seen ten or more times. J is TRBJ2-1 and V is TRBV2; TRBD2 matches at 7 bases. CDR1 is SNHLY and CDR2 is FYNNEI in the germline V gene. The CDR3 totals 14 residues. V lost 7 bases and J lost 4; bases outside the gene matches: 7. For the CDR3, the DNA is TGTGCCAGCAATCCAGCGGGGATTTACAATGAGCAGTTCTTC. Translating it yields CASNPAGIYNEQFF.

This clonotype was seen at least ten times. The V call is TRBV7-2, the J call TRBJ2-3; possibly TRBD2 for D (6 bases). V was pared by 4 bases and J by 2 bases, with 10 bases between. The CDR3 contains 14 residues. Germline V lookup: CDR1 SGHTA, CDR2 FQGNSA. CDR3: CASSSGTYTDTQYF. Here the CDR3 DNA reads TGTGCCAGCAGCTCCGGGACTTACACAGATACGCAGTATTTT.

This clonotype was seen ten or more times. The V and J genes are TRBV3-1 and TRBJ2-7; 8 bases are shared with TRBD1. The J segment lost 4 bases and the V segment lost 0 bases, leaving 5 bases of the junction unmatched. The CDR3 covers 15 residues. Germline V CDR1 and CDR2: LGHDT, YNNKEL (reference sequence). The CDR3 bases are TGTGCCAGCAGCCAAGATCAGGGACAGGTGTACGAGCAGTACTTC. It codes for CASSQDQGQVYEQYF.